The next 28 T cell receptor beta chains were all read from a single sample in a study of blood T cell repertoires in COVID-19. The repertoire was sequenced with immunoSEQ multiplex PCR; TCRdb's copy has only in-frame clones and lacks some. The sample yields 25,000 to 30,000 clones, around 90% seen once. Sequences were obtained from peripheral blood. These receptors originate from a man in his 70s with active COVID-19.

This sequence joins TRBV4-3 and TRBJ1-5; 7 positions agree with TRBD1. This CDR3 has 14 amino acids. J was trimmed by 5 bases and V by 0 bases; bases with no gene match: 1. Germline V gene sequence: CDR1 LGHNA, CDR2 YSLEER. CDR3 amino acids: CASSQETGDQPQHF. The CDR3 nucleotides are TGCGCCAGCAGCCAAGAAACAGGGGATCAGCCCCAGCATTTT.

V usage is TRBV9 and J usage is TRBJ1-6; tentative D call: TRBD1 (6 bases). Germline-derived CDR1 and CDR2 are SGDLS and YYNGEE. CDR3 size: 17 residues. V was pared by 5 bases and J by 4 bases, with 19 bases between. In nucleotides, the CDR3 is TGTGCCAGCAGTTTGGGGGCCGGGGGGGATTATAATTCACCCCTCCACTTT. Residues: CASSLGAGGDYNSPLHF.

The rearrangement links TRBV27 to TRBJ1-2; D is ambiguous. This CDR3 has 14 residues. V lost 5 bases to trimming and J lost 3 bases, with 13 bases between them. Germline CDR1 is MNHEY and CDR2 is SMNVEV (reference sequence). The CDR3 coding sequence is TGTGCCAGCAGTCCCTATGGCGGGGACTATGGCTACACCTTC. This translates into CASSPYGGDYGYTF.

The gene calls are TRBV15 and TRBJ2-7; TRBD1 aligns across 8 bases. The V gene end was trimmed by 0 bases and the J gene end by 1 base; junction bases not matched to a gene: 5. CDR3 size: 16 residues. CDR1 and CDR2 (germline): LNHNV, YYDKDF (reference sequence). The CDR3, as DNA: TGTGCCACCAGCAGAGAGTTGGGGACAGGTTCCTACGAGCAGTACTTC. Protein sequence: CATSRELGTGSYEQYF.

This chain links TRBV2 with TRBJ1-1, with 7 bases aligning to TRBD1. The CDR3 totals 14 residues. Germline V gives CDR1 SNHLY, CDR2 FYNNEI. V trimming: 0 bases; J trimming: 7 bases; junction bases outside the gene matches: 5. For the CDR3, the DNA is TGTGCCAGCAGTGAAGCGCTCAGGGGGGTTGAAGCTTTCTTT. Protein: CASSEALRGVEAFF.

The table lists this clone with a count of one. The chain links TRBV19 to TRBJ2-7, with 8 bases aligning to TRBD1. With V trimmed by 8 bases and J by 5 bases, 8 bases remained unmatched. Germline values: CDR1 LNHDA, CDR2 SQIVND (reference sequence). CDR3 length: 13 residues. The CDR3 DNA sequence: TGTGCCAGTGGTGGACAGGGTGTACACGAGCAGTACTTC. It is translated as CASGGQGVHEQYF.

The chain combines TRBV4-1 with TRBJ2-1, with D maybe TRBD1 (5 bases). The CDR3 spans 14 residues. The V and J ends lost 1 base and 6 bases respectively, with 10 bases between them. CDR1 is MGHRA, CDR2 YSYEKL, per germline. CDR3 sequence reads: CASSQVTGPNEQFF. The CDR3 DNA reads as TGCGCCAGCAGCCAAGTAACAGGCCCCAATGAGCAGTTCTTC.

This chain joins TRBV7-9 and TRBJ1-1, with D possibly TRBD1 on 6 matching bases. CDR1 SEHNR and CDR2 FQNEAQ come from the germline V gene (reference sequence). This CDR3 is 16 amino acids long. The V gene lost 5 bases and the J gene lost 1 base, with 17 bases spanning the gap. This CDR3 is CASSLPRGHPNTEAFF. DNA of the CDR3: TGTGCCAGCAGCCTTCCAAGGGGACACCCGAACACTGAAGCTTTCTTT. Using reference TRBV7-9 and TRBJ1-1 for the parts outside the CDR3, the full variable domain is DTGVSQNPRHKITKRGQNVTFRCDPISEHNRLYWYRQTLGQGPEFLTYFQNEAQLEKSRLLSDRFSAERPKGSFSTLEIQRTEQGDSAMYLCASSLPRGHPNTEAFFGQGTRLTVV.

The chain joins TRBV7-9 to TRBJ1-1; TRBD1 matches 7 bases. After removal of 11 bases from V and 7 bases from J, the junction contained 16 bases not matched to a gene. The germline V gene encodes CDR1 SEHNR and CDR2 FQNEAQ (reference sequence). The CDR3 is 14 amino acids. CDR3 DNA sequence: TGTGCCGGACGGGGCCTGATCCGGACAGGTGAAGCTTTCTTT. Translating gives CAGRGLIRTGEAFF.

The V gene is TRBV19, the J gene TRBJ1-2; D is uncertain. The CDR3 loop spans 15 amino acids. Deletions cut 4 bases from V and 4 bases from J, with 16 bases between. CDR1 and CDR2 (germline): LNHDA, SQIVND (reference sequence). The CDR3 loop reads CASSTRSTWPYGYTF. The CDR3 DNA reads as TGTGCCAGTAGTACGCGGTCAACCTGGCCCTATGGCTACACCTTC. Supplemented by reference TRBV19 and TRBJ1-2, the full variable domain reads DGGITQSPKYLFRKEGQNVTLSCEQNLNHDAMYWYRQDPGQGLRLIYYSQIVNDFQKGDIAEGYSVSREKKESFPLTVTSAQKNPTAFYLCASSTRSTWPYGYTFGSGTRLTVV.

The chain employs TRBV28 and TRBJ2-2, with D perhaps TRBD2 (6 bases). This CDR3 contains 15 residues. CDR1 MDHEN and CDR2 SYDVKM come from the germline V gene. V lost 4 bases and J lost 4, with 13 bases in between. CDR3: CASSSRESSTGELFF. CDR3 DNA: TGTGCCAGCAGTTCCCGGGAGTCGTCCACCGGGGAGCTGTTTTTT.

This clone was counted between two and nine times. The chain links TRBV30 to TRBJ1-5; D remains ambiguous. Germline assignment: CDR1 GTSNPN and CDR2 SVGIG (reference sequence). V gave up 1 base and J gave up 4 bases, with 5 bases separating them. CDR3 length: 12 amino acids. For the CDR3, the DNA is TGTGCCTGGAGTGGAGGGAATCAGCCCCAGCATTTT. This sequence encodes CAWSGGNQPQHF.

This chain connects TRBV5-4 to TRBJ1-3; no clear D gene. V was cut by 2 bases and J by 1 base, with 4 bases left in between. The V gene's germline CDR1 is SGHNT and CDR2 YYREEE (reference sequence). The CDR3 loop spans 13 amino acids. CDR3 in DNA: TGTGCCAGCAGCTTCTTTTCTGGAAACACCATATATTTT. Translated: CASSFFSGNTIYF.

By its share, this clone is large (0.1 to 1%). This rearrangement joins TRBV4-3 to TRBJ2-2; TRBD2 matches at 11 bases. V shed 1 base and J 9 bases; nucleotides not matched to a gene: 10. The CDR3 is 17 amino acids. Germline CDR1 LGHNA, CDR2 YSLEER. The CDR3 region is CASSQASGGTTRRELFF. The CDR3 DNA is TGCGCCAGCAGCCAAGCTAGCGGGGGGACCACCCGCCGGGAGCTGTTTTTT.

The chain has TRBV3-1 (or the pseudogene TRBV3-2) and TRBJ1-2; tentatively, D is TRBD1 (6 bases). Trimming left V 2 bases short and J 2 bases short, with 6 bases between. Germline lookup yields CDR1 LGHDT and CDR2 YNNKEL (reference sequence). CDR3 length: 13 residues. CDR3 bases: TGTGCCAGCAGCCAACAGGGGAACTATGGCTACACCTTC. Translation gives CASSQQGNYGYTF.

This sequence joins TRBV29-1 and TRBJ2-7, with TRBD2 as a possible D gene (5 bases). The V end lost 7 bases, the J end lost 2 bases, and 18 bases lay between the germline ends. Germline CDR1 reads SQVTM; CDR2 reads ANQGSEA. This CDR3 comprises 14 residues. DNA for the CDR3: TGCAGCGCCATACTAGAGATACCCCCCTACGAGCAGTACTTC. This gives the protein CSAILEIPPYEQYF.

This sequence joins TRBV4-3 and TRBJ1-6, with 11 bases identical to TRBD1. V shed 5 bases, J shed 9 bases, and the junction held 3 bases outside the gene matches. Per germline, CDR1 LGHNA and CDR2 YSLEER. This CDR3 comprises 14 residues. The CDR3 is CASSYGTGGSPLHF. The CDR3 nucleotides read TGCGCCAGCAGCTACGGGACAGGGGGTTCACCCCTCCACTTT.

CDR3 sequence reads: CASSYRGQPQHF. CDR3 bases: TGTGCCAGCAGTTATAGGGGTCAGCCCCAGCATTTT. V usage is TRBV28 and J usage is TRBJ1-5; possibly TRBD1 for D (5 bases). The CDR3 covers 12 residues. V lost 4 bases and J 6 bases, leaving 7 bases between the germline ends. Germline CDR1 MDHEN, CDR2 SYDVKM.

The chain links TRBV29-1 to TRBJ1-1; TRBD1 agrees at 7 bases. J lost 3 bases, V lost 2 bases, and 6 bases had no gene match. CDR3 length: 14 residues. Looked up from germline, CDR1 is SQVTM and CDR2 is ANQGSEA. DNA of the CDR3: TGCAGCGTTGAAACAGGGGTAGGGGACACTGAAGCTTTCTTT. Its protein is CSVETGVGDTEAFF.

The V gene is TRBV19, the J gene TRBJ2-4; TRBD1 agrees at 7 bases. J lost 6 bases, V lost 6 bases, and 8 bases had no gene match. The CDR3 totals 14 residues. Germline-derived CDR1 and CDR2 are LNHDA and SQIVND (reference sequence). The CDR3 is CASSLSTGVNIQYF. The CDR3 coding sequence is TGTGCCAGTAGCTTATCTACAGGGGTAAACATTCAGTACTTC.

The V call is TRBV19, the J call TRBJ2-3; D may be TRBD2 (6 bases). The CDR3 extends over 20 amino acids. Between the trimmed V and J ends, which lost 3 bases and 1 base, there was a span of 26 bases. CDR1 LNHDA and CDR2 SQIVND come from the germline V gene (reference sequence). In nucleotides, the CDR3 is TGTGCCAGTAGTATCCTCCCCGGGGACTCGAGGCAATTGGGCACAGATACGCAGTATTTT. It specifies CASSILPGDSRQLGTDTQYF.

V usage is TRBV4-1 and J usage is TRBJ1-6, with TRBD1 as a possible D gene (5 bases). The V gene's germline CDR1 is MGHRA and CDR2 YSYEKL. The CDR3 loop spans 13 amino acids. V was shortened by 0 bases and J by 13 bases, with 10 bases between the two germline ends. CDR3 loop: CASSQEPQGPLHF. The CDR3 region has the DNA TGCGCCAGCAGCCAAGAACCCCAGGGTCCCCTCCACTTT.

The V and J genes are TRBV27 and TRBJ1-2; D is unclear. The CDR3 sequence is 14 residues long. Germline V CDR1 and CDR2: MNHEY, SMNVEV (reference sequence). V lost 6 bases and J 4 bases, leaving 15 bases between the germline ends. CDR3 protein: CASSRVEGPYGYTF. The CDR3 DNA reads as TGTGCCAGCAGCCGAGTTGAGGGTCCCTATGGCTACACCTTC.

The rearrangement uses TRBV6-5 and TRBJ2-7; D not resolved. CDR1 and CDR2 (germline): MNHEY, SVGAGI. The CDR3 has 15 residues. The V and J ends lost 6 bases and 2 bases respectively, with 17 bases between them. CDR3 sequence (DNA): TGTGCCAGCAGCCGAACCAGGCATCCGACCTACGAGCAGTACTTC. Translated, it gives CASSRTRHPTYEQYF.

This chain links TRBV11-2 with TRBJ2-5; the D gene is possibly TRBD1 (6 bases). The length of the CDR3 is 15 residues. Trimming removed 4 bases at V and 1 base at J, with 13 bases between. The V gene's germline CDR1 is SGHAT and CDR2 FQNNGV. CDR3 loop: CASSSIQGIQETQYF. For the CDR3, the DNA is TGTGCCAGCAGCTCTATACAGGGTATCCAAGAGACCCAGTACTTC.

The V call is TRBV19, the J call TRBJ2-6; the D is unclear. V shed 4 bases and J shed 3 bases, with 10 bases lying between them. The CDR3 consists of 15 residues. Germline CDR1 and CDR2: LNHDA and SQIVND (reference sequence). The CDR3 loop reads CASSTRPVGANVLTF. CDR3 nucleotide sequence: TGTGCCAGTAGTACTCGTCCAGTTGGGGCCAACGTCCTGACTTTC.

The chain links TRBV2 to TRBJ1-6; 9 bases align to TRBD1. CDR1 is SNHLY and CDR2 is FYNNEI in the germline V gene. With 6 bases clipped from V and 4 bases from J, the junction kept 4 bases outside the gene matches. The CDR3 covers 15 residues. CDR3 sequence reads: CASRADRGYNSPLHF. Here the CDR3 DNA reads TGTGCCAGCAGAGCCGACAGGGGGTATAATTCACCCCTCCACTTT.

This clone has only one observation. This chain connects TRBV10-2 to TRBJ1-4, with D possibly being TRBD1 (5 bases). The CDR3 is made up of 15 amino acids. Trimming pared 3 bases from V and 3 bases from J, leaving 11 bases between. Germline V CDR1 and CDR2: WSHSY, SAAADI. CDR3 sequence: CASSDSTASNEKLFF. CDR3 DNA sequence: TGCGCCAGCAGTGATTCGACAGCATCTAATGAAAAACTGTTTTTT.